Following are 10 T cell receptor beta chains from one sample sequenced in a study of shared T cell receptors in the human thymus. This table comes from immunoSEQ multiplex PCR, and its TCRdb copy is limited to in-frame clones, with some not included. The table shows fewer than 700,000 clones, with roughly 90% occurring only once. This sample was shared with a second study, whose subject was human thymus T cells.

Sequenced sample: thymocytes. These receptors were collected from a boy younger than two with a congenital heart defect.

The J gene is TRBJ2-5, the V gene TRBV5-1; 7 bases align to TRBD1. Losses at the gene ends were 4 bases for V and 2 bases for J; bases not matched to a gene: 11. This CDR3 is built from 16 residues. Germline CDR1 SGHRS, CDR2 YFSETQ. In DNA form, the CDR3 reads TGCGCCAGCAGCCCGGGACAGCAGACACCTCAAGAGACCCAGTACTTC. This sequence encodes CASSPGQQTPQETQYF.

CDR3 sequence: CASTESPRRVDQPQHF. The DNA for the CDR3 is TGTGCCAGTACAGAGTCGCCCCGCAGGGTGGATCAGCCCCAGCATTTT. V and J are TRBV19 and TRBJ1-5, with D perhaps matching TRBD1 (5 bases). Germline V gene sequence: CDR1 LNHDA, CDR2 SQIVND (reference sequence). The V end was cut by 7 bases, the J end by 5 bases, with 21 bases between. The CDR3 sequence is 16 residues long.

In its sample, this clone was seen once. V is TRBV6-1 and J is TRBJ1-2; D call uncertain. V lost 8 bases to trimming and J lost 6 bases, with 13 bases between them. The CDR3 has 12 residues. The germline CDR1 and CDR2 sequences are MNHNS and SASEGT. The CDR3 bases are TGTGCCAGCCGAACCACAGCGGATGGCTACACCTTC. It encodes CASRTTADGYTF.

The chain recombines TRBV7-2 with TRBJ2-7, with 10 positions matching TRBD2. Germline CDR1 and CDR2: SGHTA and FQGNSA. This CDR3 comprises 15 residues. The J segment lost 3 bases and the V segment lost 5 bases, leaving 7 bases of the junction unmatched. The CDR3 DNA reads as TGTGCCAGCAGCGGGAGGACTAGCGGCTTCTACGAGCAGTACTTC. It codes for CASSGRTSGFYEQYF.

This chain links TRBV19 with TRBJ2-1; TRBD2 matches at 7 bases. The germline V gene has CDR1 LNHDA and CDR2 SQIVND (reference sequence). J gave up 3 bases and V 1 base, and 9 bases lay outside the gene matches. The CDR3 loop spans 17 amino acids. The CDR3 DNA sequence: TGTGCCAGTAGTATAGGCCAGCGGGACTCAGTCTACAATGAGCAGTTCTTC. As protein: CASSIGQRDSVYNEQFF. Together with reference TRBV19 and TRBJ2-1, the CDR3 gives the full variable domain: DGGITQSPKYLFRKEGQNVTLSCEQNLNHDAMYWYRQDPGQGLRLIYYSQIVNDFQKGDIAEGYSVSREKKESFPLTVTSAQKNPTAFYLCASSIGQRDSVYNEQFFGPGTRLTVL.

The chain combines TRBV21-1 with TRBJ1-4; the table assigns TRBD1, which was not confirmed against the DNA. TRBV21-1 has pseudogene status. This CDR3 has 17 residues. In DNA form, the CDR3 reads TGTGCCAGCAGCAAAAAGGGGACAGGGGGAAAGGATGAAAAACTGTTTTTT. Translated: CASSKKGTGGKDEKLFF.

The V gene is TRBV2, the J gene TRBJ2-3, with D maybe TRBD2 (5 bases). With 3 bases removed from V and 1 base from J, the gap between germline ends came to 11 bases. This CDR3 has 15 amino acids. Germline loops: CDR1 SNHLY, CDR2 FYNNEI. CDR3 protein: CASSDACSGTDTQYF. CDR3 in DNA: TGTGCCAGCAGTGATGCTTGTAGCGGCACAGATACGCAGTATTTT.

The CDR3 reads CSVGGGLVRETQYF. CDR3 in DNA: TGCAGCGTTGGGGGGGGGTTGGTCCGAGAGACCCAGTACTTC. The rearrangement joins TRBV29-1 to TRBJ2-5; 7 bases are shared with TRBD2. CDR3 length: 14 residues. The V segment lost 4 bases and the J segment 4 bases; nucleotides outside the gene matches: 9. Germline values: CDR1 SQVTM, CDR2 ANQGSEA.

The chain couples TRBV2 to TRBJ2-7; D is possibly TRBD1 (5 bases). The germline CDR1 and CDR2 sequences are SNHLY and FYNNEI. V lost 0 bases, J lost 4 bases, and 19 bases lay in between. CDR3 size: 17 residues. The CDR3 protein is CASSEAAIQELNYEQYF. CDR3 sequence (DNA): TGTGCCAGCAGTGAAGCCGCCATACAGGAGCTCAATTACGAGCAGTACTTC.

This sequence joins TRBV19 and TRBJ1-1; 11 bases are shared with TRBD1. The CDR3 runs 18 residues. Trimming cost V 6 bases and J 3 bases; bases outside gene matches: 15. Germline V lookup: CDR1 LNHDA, CDR2 SQIVND (reference sequence). CDR3 nucleotides: TGTGCCAGTAGCCCCGTGGGACAGGGGGAAGGGGAGGACACTGAAGCTTTCTTT. Amino acids: CASSPVGQGEGEDTEAFF.